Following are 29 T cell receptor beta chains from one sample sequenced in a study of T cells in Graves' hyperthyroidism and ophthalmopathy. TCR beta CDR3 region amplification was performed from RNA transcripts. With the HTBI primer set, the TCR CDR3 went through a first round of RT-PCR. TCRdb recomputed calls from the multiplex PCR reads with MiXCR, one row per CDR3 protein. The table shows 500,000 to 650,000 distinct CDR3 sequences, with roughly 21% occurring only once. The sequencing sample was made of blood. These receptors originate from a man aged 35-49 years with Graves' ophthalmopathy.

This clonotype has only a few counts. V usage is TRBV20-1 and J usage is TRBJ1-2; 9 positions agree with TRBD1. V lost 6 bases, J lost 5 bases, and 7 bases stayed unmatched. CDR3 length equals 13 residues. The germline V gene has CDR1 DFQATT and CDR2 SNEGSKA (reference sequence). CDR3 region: CSAPGQGSYGYTF. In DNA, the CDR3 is TGCAGTGCCCCCGGACAGGGGTCGTATGGCTACACCTTC.

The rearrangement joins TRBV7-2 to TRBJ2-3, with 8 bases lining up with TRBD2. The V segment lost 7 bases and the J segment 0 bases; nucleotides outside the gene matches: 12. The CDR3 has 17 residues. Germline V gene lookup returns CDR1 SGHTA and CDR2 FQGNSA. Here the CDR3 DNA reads TGTGCCAGCAAGCCCAGCGGGGGTTACTCTAGCACAGATACGCAGTATTTT. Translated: CASKPSGGYSSTDTQYF.

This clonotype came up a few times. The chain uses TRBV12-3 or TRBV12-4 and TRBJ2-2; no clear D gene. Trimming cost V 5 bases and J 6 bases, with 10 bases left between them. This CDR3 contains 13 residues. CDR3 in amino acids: CASSLKRSGELFF. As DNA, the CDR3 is TGTGCCAGCAGTCTAAAAAGGTCCGGGGAGCTGTTTTTT.

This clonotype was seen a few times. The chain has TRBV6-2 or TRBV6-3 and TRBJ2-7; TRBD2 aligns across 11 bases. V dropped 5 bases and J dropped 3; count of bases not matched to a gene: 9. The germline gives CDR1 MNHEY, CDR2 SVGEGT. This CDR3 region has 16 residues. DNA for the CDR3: TGTGCCAGCAGTACCCGGACTAGCGGGCACCACTACGAGCAGTACTTC. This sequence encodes CASSTRTSGHHYEQYF.

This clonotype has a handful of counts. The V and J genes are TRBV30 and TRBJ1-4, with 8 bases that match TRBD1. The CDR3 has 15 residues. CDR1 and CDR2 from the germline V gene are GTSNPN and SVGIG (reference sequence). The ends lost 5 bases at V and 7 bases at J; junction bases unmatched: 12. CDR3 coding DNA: TGTGCCTGGGCCCCTCTGGACAGGGCGGGTGAAAAACTGTTTTTT. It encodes CAWAPLDRAGEKLFF.

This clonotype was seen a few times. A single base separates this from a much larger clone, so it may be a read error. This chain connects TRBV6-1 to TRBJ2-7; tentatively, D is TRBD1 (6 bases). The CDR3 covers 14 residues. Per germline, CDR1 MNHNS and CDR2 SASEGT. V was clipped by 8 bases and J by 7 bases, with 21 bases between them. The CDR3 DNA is TGTGCCAGCTCTCACCGGGACAAGAACGGAGAGCAGTACTTC. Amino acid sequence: CASSHRDKNGEQYF.

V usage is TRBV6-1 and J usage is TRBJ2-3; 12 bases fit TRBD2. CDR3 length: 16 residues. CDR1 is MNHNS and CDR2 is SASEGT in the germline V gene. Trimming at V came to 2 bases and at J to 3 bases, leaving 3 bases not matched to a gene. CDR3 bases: TGTGCCAGCAGTGAAATGACTAGCGGGAGTACAGATACGCAGTATTTT. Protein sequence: CASSEMTSGSTDTQYF.

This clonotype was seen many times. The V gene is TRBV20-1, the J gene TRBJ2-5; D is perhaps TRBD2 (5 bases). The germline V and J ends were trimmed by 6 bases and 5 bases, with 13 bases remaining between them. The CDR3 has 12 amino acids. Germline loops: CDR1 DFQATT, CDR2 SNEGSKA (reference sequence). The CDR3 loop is CSATTSFETQYF. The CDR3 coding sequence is TGCAGTGCAACCACTAGTTTCGAGACCCAGTACTTC.

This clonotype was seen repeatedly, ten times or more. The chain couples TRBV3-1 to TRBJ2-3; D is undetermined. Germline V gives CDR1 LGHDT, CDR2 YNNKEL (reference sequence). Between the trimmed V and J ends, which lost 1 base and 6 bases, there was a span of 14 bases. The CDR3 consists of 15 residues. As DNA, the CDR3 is TGTGCCAGCAGCCAAGCAATTGCGGCCGCCGATACGCAGTATTTT. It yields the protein CASSQAIAAADTQYF.

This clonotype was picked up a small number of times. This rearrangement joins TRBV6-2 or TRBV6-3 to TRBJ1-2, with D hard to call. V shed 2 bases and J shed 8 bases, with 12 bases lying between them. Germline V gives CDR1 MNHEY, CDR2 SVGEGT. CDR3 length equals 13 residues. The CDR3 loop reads CASSYQPLGGYTF. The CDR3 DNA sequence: TGTGCCAGCAGTTACCAGCCCCTTGGCGGCTACACCTTC.

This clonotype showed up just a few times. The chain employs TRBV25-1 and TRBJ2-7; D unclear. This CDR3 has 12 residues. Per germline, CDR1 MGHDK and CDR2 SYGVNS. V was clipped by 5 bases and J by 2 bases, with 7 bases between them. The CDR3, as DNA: TGTGCCAGCAGTCAGCAGCCCTACGAGCAGTACTTC. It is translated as CASSQQPYEQYF.

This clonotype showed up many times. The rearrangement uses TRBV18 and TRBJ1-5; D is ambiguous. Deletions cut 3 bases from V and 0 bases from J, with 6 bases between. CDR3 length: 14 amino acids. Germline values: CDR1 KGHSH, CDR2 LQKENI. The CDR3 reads CASSPTISNQPQHF. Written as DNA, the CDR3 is TGTGCCAGCTCACCGACAATTAGCAATCAGCCCCAGCATTTT.

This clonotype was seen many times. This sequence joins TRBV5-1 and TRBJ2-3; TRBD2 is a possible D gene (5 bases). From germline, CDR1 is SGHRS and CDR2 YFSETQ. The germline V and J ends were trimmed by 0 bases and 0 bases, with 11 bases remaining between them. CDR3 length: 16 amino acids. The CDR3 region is CASSLEPGFSTDTQYF. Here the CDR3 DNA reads TGCGCCAGCAGCTTGGAGCCGGGATTTAGCACAGATACGCAGTATTTT.

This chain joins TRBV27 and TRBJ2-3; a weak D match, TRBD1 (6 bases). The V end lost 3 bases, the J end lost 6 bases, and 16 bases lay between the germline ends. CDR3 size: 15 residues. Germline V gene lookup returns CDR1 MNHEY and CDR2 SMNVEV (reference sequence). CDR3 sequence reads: CASSLLTGAGDTQYF. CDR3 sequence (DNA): TGTGCCAGCAGTTTGCTGACAGGCGCCGGGGATACGCAGTATTTT.

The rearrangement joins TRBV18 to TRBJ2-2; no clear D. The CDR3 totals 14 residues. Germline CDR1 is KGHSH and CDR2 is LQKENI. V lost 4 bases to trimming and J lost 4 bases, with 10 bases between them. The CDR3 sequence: CASSQLLGTGELFF. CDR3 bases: TGTGCCAGCTCACAACTACTCGGCACCGGGGAGCTGTTTTTT.

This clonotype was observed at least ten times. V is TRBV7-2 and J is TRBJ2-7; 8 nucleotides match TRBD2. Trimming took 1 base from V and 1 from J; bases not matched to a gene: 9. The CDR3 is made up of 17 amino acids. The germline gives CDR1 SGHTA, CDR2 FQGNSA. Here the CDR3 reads CASSLGGLGDQSYEQYF. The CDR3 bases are TGTGCCAGCAGCTTAGGGGGACTAGGGGACCAATCCTACGAGCAGTACTTC.

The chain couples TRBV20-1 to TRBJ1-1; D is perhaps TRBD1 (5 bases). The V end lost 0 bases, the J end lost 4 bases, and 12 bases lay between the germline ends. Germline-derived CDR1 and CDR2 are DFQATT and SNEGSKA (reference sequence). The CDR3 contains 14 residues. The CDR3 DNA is TGCAGTGCTAGAGATCCGGCGGGGGGCACTGAAGCTTTCTTT. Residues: CSARDPAGGTEAFF.

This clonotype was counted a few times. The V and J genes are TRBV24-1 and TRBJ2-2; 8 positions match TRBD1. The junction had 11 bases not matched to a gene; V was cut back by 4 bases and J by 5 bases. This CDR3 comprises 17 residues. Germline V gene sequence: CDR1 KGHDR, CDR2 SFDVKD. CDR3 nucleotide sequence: TGTGCCACCAGTGACAACCGTGGACAGGGAGGTACCGGGGAGCTGTTTTTT. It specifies CATSDNRGQGGTGELFF.

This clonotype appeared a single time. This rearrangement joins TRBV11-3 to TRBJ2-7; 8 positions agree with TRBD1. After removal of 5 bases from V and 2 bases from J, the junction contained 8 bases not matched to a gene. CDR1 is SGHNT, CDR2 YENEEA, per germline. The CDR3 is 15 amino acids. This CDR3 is CASSPGQGHTYEQYF. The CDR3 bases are TGTGCCAGCAGCCCCGGACAGGGCCATACCTACGAGCAGTACTTC.

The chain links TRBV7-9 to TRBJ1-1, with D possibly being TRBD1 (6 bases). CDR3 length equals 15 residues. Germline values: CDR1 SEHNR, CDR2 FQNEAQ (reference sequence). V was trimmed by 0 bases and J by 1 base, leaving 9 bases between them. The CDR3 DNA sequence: TGTGCCAGCAGCTTAGCGCAGGGGCGGAACACTGAAGCTTTCTTT. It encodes CASSLAQGRNTEAFF.

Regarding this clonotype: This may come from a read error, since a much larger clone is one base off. Here the CDR3 DNA reads TGTGCCAGCACTCGAGGTTGGGAGACCCAGTGCTTC. It translates to CASTRGWETQCF. The rearrangement uses TRBV6-1 and TRBJ2-5; possibly TRBD2 for D (5 bases). The CDR3 covers 12 residues. Germline V lookup: CDR1 MNHNS, CDR2 SASEGT.

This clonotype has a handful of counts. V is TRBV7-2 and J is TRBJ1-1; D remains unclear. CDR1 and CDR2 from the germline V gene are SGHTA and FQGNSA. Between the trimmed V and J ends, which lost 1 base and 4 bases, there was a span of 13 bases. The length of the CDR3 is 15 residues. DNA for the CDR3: TGTGCCAGCAGCTTAGAAGCGGGTTCGAGCACTGAAGCTTTCTTT. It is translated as CASSLEAGSSTEAFF.

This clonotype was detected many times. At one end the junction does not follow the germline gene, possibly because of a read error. The CDR3 nucleotides read TGTGCCAGCAGTTTAGGACAGGGTTACACTGAAGCTTTCTTT. Amino acids: CASSLGQGYTEAFF. The chain joins TRBV5-1 to TRBJ1-1; the match to TRBD1 covers 8 bases. The CDR3 sequence is 14 residues long. Germline loops: CDR1 SGHRS, CDR2 YFSETQ.

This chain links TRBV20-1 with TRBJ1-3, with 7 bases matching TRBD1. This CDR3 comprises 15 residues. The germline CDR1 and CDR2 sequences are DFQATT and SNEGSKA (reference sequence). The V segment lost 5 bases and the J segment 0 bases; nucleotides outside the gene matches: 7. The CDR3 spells CSASGTEYSGNTIYF. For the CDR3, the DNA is TGCAGTGCTTCCGGGACAGAGTACTCTGGAAACACCATATATTTT.

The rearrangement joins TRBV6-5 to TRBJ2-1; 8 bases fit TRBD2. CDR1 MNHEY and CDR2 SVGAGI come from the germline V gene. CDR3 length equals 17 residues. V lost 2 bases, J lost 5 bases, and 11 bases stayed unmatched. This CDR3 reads CASSYGIAGPEHNEQFF. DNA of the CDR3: TGTGCCAGCAGTTACGGGATAGCGGGGCCAGAACACAATGAGCAGTTCTTC.

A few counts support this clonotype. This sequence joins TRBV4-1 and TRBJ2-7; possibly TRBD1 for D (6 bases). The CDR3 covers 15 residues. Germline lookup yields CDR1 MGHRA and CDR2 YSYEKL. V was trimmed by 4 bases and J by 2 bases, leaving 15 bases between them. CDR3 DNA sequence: TGCGCCAGCAGCCTCTCCACTCGACAGGCCTACGAGCAGTACTTC. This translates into CASSLSTRQAYEQYF.

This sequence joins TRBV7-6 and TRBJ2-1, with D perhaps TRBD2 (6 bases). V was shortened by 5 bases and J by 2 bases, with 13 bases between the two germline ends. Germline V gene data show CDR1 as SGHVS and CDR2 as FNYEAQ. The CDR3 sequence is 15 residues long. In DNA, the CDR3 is TGTGCCAGCAGCAGGGGACTCCTCCCCTACAATGAGCAGTTCTTC. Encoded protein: CASSRGLLPYNEQFF.

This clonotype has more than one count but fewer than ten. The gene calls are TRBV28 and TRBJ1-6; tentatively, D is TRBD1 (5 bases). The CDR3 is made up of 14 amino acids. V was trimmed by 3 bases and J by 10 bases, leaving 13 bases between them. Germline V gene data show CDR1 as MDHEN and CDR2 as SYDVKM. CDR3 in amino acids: CASSFDRGGSPLHF. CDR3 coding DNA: TGTGCCAGCAGTTTTGATAGGGGTGGATCACCCCTCCACTTT.

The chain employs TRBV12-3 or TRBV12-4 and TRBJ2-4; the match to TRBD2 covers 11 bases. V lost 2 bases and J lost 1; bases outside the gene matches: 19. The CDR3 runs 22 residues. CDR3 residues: CASSLRMRGLAVPERAKNIQYF. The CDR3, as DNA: TGTGCCAGCAGTTTAAGAATGCGGGGACTAGCGGTTCCAGAGAGGGCCAAAAACATTCAGTACTTC.